The 10 T cell receptor beta chains below were found in one sample sequenced in a study of cytomegalovirus exposure and HLA in healthy donors. PCR was performed using 60 Vbeta and 13 Jbeta primers. Here immunoSEQ multiplex PCR was the method, and the copy in TCRdb shows in-frame clones only, minus some. The repertoire has some 110,000 clones, approximately 80% of them found once; the top ten carry 4.9%. Sequencing input: PBMCs. The receptors derive from a man aged 50-59 years in good health and CMV-seropositive.

V gene TRBV4-3 combines with J gene TRBJ2-6; D is possibly TRBD1 (6 bases). Germline V lookup: CDR1 LGHNA, CDR2 YSLEER. The CDR3 has 15 amino acids. Trimming stripped 0 bases from V and 10 bases from J, with 13 bases between. This CDR3 reads CASSQDRGAPNVLTF. CDR3 nucleotides: TGCGCCAGCAGCCAAGACAGGGGAGCCCCGAACGTCCTGACTTTC.

The chain joins TRBV28 to TRBJ1-2; 7 nucleotides agree with TRBD1. With V trimmed by 6 bases and J by 9 bases, 13 bases remained unmatched. The CDR3 runs 14 residues. Germline assignment: CDR1 MDHEN and CDR2 SYDVKM. The CDR3 protein is CASRPADRVGSYTF. The CDR3 DNA reads TGTGCCAGCAGACCCGCTGACAGGGTTGGTAGCTACACCTTC.

The V gene is TRBV28, the J gene TRBJ2-7; D may be TRBD2 (5 bases). With 2 bases removed from V and 7 bases from J, the gap between germline ends came to 12 bases. Per germline, CDR1 MDHEN and CDR2 SYDVKM. This CDR3 is 13 amino acids long. The CDR3 DNA reads TGTGCCAGCAGTTTAGAGGGTCTGGAAGAGCAGTACTTC. Its protein is CASSLEGLEEQYF.

This clone came up once. This sequence joins TRBV7-6 and TRBJ2-1; 9 nucleotides line up with TRBD2. This CDR3 region has 15 residues. The germline V gene has CDR1 SGHVS and CDR2 FNYEAQ. V gave up 1 base and J gave up 6 bases; unmatched junction bases: 4. The CDR3 spells CASSLGVAGVNEQFF. The CDR3 nucleotides are TGTGCCAGCAGCTTAGGGGTAGCGGGAGTCAATGAGCAGTTCTTC.

The chain links TRBV18 to TRBJ1-1; 7 nucleotides align to TRBD1. Trimming took 4 bases from V and 3 from J; bases not matched to a gene: 5. The CDR3 totals 14 residues. The germline gives CDR1 KGHSH, CDR2 LQKENI. The DNA for the CDR3 is TGTGCCAGCTCACGAGGGACAGAATACACTGAAGCTTTCTTT. It is translated as CASSRGTEYTEAFF. The full variable domain, its missing parts supplied by reference TRBV18 and TRBJ1-1, is NAGVMQNPRHLVRRRGQEARLRCSPMKGHSHVYWYRQLPEEGLKFMVYLQKENIIDESGMPKERFSAEFPKEGPSILRIQQVVRGDSAAYFCASSRGTEYTEAFFGQGTRLTVV.

The gene calls are TRBV20-1 and TRBJ2-1; TRBD2 is a possible D gene (5 bases). The V end lost 6 bases, the J end lost 12 bases, and 15 bases lay between the germline ends. Germline V gene data show CDR1 as DFQATT and CDR2 as SNEGSKA (reference sequence). The CDR3 has 11 residues. CDR3 in amino acids: CSATLLELQFF. CDR3 coding DNA: TGCAGTGCGACCCTACTAGAATTGCAGTTCTTC.

The rearrangement uses TRBV30 and TRBJ1-5; D gene uncertain. The V gene's germline CDR1 is GTSNPN and CDR2 SVGIG (reference sequence). V lost 2 bases, J lost 7 bases, and 15 bases lay in between. This CDR3 is built from 14 residues. The CDR3 region has the DNA TGTGCCTGGAGTCCCAGCCCCGCGCGGCAGCCCCAGCATTTT. Translating it yields CAWSPSPARQPQHF.

The chain joins TRBV7-2 to TRBJ2-7, with D perhaps matching TRBD1 (6 bases). Looked up from germline, CDR1 is SGHTA and CDR2 is FQGNSA. V lost 1 base and J 6 bases, leaving 16 bases between the germline ends. The CDR3 length is 15 residues. CDR3 loop: CASSLGGGRGIEQYF. The CDR3 DNA is TGTGCCAGCAGCTTAGGAGGAGGCAGGGGCATCGAGCAGTACTTC. Using reference TRBV7-2 and TRBJ2-7 for the parts outside the CDR3, the full variable domain is GAGVSQSPSNKVTEKGKDVELRCDPISGHTALYWYRQSLGQGLEFLIYFQGNSAPDKSGLPSDRFSAERTGGSVSTLTIQRTQQEDSAVYLCASSLGGGRGIEQYFGPGTRLTVT.

The V gene is TRBV19, the J gene TRBJ1-2; D is unresolved. The V end lost 5 bases, the J end lost 3 bases, and 10 bases lay between the germline ends. Germline V lookup: CDR1 LNHDA, CDR2 SQIVND (reference sequence). The CDR3 spans 13 residues. This CDR3 reads CASSRRSDYGYTF. The CDR3 region has the DNA TGTGCCAGTAGTCGGAGGAGCGACTATGGCTACACCTTC.

This rearrangement joins TRBV5-1 to TRBJ1-3, with TRBD1 matching 7 bases. CDR1 SGHRS and CDR2 YFSETQ come from the germline V gene. V trimming: 6 bases; J trimming: 2 bases; junction bases outside the gene matches: 5. The CDR3 runs to 14 residues. CDR3 sequence (DNA): TGCGCCAGCACCGATGACAGGGCTGGAAACACCATATATTTT. This gives the protein CASTDDRAGNTIYF.